This T cell receptor beta chain was documented in a study of cytomegalovirus exposure and HLA in healthy donors. Each donor's status was that of a healthy bone marrow donor. Amplification used 60 Vbeta primers and 13 Jbeta primers. The table came from immunoSEQ multiplex PCR; TCRdb's copy has only in-frame clones and leaves some out. This table holds 60,000 or so clones, roughly 70% found once. V gave up 7 bases and J gave up 3 bases, with 10 bases separating them. The CDR3 length is 11 residues. In germline, CDR1 is DFQATT, CDR2 SNEGSKA (reference sequence). This TCR derives from a man in his fifties in good health and CMV-seropositive. V usage is TRBV20-1 and J usage is TRBJ2-7; a possible D gene is TRBD2 (5 bases). Material: PBMCs. Written as DNA, the CDR3 is TGCAGTGAGGGTAGCGTCTACGAGCAGTACTTC. As protein: CSEGSVYEQYF.